These 13 T cell receptor beta chains share one sample of origin, sequenced in a study of regulatory T cells in long-lasting Graves disease (dated by TCRdb to the early 2020s). The library was generated by multiplex PCR. Data came from an Illumina HiSeq 4000. To build TCR beta libraries, CDR3 regions were amplified by Arm-PCR using iRepertoire HTBI primers. TCRdb passed the public sequencing reads through fastp at Q25 and MiXCR, retaining productive beta sequences. Merged by CDR3 protein, the rows form single entries marked with the most common genes and DNA. A total of roughly 400,000 distinct CDR3 sequences appear in this sample, roughly 20% of them only once. Less than 25% of the sample is taken by the ten largest. The time point label here, explained by the study, means: persistent/refractory GD, antithyroid drugs over 5 years with positive TRAb. For both TCR sequencing and RNA sequencing, RNA was extracted from PBMCs using TRIzol.

The starting material was peripheral blood mononuclear cells (PBMCs), obtained when the disease was refractory, from a patient treated with antithyroid drugs. The receptors derive from a female donor with Graves disease.

This clonotype has a count of ten or more. The chain recombines TRBV7-2 with TRBJ2-5; D gene ambiguous. CDR1 and CDR2 (germline): SGHTA, FQGNSA. The CDR3 extends over 13 amino acids. Trimming took off 3 bases at V and 4 bases at J, with 9 bases between the two ends. The CDR3 DNA reads TGTGCCAGCAGCTTTATATACCGAGAGACCCAGTACTTC. Translation gives CASSFIYRETQYF.

The chain links TRBV19 to TRBJ2-7, with D perhaps TRBD1 (5 bases). Germline assignment: CDR1 LNHDA and CDR2 SQIVND (reference sequence). Trimming took off 3 bases at V and 4 bases at J, with 13 bases between the two ends. The CDR3 is made up of 14 amino acids. CDR3 DNA: TGTGCCAGTAGTATTGATGGGGCAGTTTACGAGCAGTACTTC. It is translated as CASSIDGAVYEQYF.

The sample holds many counts of this clonotype. The chain combines TRBV20-1 with TRBJ2-1, with D hard to call. Between the trimmed V and J ends, which lost 3 bases and 3 bases, there was a span of 15 bases. This CDR3 region has 15 residues. Germline-derived CDR1 and CDR2 are DFQATT and SNEGSKA (reference sequence). CDR3 amino acids: CSASLAAANYNEQFF. CDR3 nucleotide sequence: TGCAGTGCTAGTCTCGCAGCAGCTAACTACAATGAGCAGTTCTTC.

This clonotype was counted ten times or more. CDR3 bases: TGTGCCAGCAGTGATACCGGGCGCGGGATAAGAGCGAACACTGAAGCTTTCTTT. Amino acids: CASSDTGRGIRANTEAFF. The chain carries TRBV12-3 or TRBV12-4 and TRBJ1-1; no clear D. The CDR3 length is 18 residues. V was clipped by 5 bases and J by 1 base, with 23 bases between them.

This clonotype occurred many times. The gene calls are TRBV7-9 and TRBJ1-4, with 7 nucleotides matching TRBD1. The junction had 8 bases not matched to a gene; V was cut back by 5 bases and J by 5 bases. Germline V gene data show CDR1 as SEHNR and CDR2 as FQNEAQ (reference sequence). The CDR3 spans 15 residues. The CDR3 protein is CASSPTGTANEKLFF. Here the CDR3 DNA reads TGTGCCAGCAGCCCGACTGGGACAGCAAATGAAAAACTGTTTTTT.

This clonotype showed up just a few times. The chain links TRBV11-2 to TRBJ2-7, with D perhaps matching TRBD1 (6 bases). Deletions cut 4 bases from V and 6 bases from J, with 19 bases between. CDR3 size: 15 residues. The V gene's germline CDR1 is SGHAT and CDR2 FQNNGV. The CDR3 DNA reads as TGTGCCAGCAGCTCGGATAGGGGGAGTTCCGGCGAGCAGTACTTC. Translating gives CASSSDRGSSGEQYF. Complete variable domain (other parts from reference TRBV11-2 and TRBJ2-7): EAGVAQSPRYKIIEKRQSVAFWCNPISGHATLYWYQQILGQGPKLLIQFQNNGVVDDSQLPKDRFSAERLKGVDSTLKIQPAKLEDSAVYLCASSSDRGSSGEQYFGPGTRLTVT.

This chain links TRBV7-2 with TRBJ2-7; 7 bases are shared with TRBD2. This CDR3 comprises 17 residues. V was pared by 0 bases and J by 0 bases, with 8 bases of the junction left unmatched. Germline-derived CDR1 and CDR2 are SGHTA and FQGNSA. CDR3 DNA sequence: TGTGCCAGCAGCTTAGCGGGAGGGCCGCTTAGCTCCTACGAGCAGTACTTC. As protein: CASSLAGGPLSSYEQYF.

This clonotype was observed many times. This rearrangement joins TRBV28 to TRBJ1-5; unclear D gene. V lost 7 bases to trimming and J lost 6 bases, with 10 bases between them. The germline gives CDR1 MDHEN, CDR2 SYDVKM. The length of the CDR3 is 12 residues. In DNA, the CDR3 is TGTGCCAGCAACCTCGGGGTTCAGCCCCAGCATTTT. As protein: CASNLGVQPQHF.

The V and J genes are TRBV28 and TRBJ2-1; D is perhaps TRBD2 (6 bases). V lost 4 bases and J 0 bases, leaving 13 bases between the germline ends. This CDR3 has 16 residues. CDR1 MDHEN and CDR2 SYDVKM come from the germline V gene. The CDR3 reads CASSSPGGPSYNEQFF. CDR3 sequence (DNA): TGTGCCAGCAGTTCCCCCGGGGGACCCTCCTACAATGAGCAGTTCTTC.

This rearrangement joins TRBV9 to TRBJ2-2; D gene uncertain. V lost 1 base and J lost 4, with 8 bases in between. The CDR3 totals 14 residues. Germline CDR1 and CDR2: SGDLS and YYNGEE. CDR3 protein: CASSVRSSTGELFF. CDR3 DNA sequence: TGTGCCAGCAGCGTAAGGTCCAGCACCGGGGAGCTGTTTTTT. Drawing the rest from reference TRBV9 and TRBJ2-2, the complete variable domain is DSGVTQTPKHLITATGQRVTLRCSPRSGDLSVYWYQQSLDQGLQFLIQYYNGEERAKGNILERFSAQQFPDLHSELNLSSLELGDSALYFCASSVRSSTGELFFGEGSRLTVL.

This clonotype was counted only a few times. V is TRBV11-2 and J is TRBJ1-1, with D uncertain. CDR3 size: 13 residues. Germline V gene lookup returns CDR1 SGHAT and CDR2 FQNNGV. The ends were cut back, 1 base at V and 7 bases at J, with 10 bases in the middle. Here the CDR3 reads CASSLVSGREAFF. The CDR3 coding sequence is TGTGCCAGCAGCTTAGTTTCTGGGCGTGAAGCTTTCTTT.

There are many counts of this clonotype. V is TRBV11-3 and J is TRBJ2-7, with 8 nucleotides matching TRBD2. The CDR3 is 14 residues long. J lost 2 bases, V lost 5 bases, and 5 bases had no gene match. Germline V gene sequence: CDR1 SGHNT, CDR2 YENEEA. This CDR3 is CASSDSGKPYEQYF. For the CDR3, the DNA is TGTGCCAGCAGCGATAGCGGGAAACCCTACGAGCAGTACTTC.

The CDR3 sequence is CASSYWATTPGELFF. For the CDR3, the DNA is TGTGCCAGCAGTTACTGGGCTACAACCCCGGGGGAGCTGTTTTTT. This chain links TRBV6-9 with TRBJ2-2; D is uncertain. Between the trimmed V and J ends, which lost 3 bases and 8 bases, there was a span of 16 bases. Germline V gives CDR1 MNHGY, CDR2 SVAAGI. The CDR3 consists of 15 residues.